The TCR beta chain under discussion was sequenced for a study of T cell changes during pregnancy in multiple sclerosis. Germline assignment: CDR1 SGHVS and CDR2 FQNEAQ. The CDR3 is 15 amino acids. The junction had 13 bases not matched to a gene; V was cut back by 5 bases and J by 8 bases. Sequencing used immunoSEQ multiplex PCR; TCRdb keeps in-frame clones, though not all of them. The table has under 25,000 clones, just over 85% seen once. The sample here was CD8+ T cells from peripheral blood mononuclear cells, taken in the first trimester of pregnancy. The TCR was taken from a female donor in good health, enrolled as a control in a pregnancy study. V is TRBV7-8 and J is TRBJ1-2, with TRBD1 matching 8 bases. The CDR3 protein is CASSDRSGGGEGYTF. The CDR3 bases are TGTGCCAGCAGCGACAGATCAGGGGGCGGGGAGGGCTACACCTTC.